This T cell receptor (beta chain) was identified during a study of immune reconstitution after stem cell transplant in scleroderma. TCRdb processed the RT-PCR reads anew with MiXCR; each CDR3 protein has one entry. Of around 2,000 distinct CDR3 sequences listed, 15% are singletons. CDR1 and CDR2 (germline): KGHSH, LQKENI. The CDR3 extends over 14 amino acids. Germline trimming cut 3 bases from V and 4 bases from J; bases unmatched to any gene: 4. The TCR comes from a female donor with systemic sclerosis. The chain has TRBV18 and TRBJ2-5; 8 bases line up with TRBD1. The sample was taken before or after autologous hematopoietic stem cell transplantation (not recorded which). The CDR3, as DNA: TGTGCCAGCTCACCGAGACAGGGGCGAGAGACCCAGTACTTC. Residues: CASSPRQGRETQYF.